This T cell receptor beta chain was identified in a study of PD-1 blockade in mismatch repair-deficient tumors. Study background: Patients had about a dozen mismatch repair-deficient cancer types and were previously treated and progressing.

Measured with immunoSEQ multiplex PCR; TCRdb has only the in-frame clones, and not every one. The profile shows about 34,000 clones, approximately 84% of them singletons. CDR3 length equals 14 residues. Germline-derived CDR1 and CDR2 are SGHRS and YFSETQ. The V gene end was trimmed by 4 bases and the J gene end by 2 bases; junction bases not matched to a gene: 3. The rearrangement joins TRBV5-1 to TRBJ2-5; the match to TRBD2 covers 9 bases. This clonotype originated in an adult with mismatch repair-deficient cancer. Source: PBMCs, taken approximately 6 weeks after starting pembrolizumab. Written as DNA, the CDR3 is TGCGCCAGCAGCAAGACTAGCGGACAAGAGACCCAGTACTTC. Its translation is CASSKTSGQETQYF.